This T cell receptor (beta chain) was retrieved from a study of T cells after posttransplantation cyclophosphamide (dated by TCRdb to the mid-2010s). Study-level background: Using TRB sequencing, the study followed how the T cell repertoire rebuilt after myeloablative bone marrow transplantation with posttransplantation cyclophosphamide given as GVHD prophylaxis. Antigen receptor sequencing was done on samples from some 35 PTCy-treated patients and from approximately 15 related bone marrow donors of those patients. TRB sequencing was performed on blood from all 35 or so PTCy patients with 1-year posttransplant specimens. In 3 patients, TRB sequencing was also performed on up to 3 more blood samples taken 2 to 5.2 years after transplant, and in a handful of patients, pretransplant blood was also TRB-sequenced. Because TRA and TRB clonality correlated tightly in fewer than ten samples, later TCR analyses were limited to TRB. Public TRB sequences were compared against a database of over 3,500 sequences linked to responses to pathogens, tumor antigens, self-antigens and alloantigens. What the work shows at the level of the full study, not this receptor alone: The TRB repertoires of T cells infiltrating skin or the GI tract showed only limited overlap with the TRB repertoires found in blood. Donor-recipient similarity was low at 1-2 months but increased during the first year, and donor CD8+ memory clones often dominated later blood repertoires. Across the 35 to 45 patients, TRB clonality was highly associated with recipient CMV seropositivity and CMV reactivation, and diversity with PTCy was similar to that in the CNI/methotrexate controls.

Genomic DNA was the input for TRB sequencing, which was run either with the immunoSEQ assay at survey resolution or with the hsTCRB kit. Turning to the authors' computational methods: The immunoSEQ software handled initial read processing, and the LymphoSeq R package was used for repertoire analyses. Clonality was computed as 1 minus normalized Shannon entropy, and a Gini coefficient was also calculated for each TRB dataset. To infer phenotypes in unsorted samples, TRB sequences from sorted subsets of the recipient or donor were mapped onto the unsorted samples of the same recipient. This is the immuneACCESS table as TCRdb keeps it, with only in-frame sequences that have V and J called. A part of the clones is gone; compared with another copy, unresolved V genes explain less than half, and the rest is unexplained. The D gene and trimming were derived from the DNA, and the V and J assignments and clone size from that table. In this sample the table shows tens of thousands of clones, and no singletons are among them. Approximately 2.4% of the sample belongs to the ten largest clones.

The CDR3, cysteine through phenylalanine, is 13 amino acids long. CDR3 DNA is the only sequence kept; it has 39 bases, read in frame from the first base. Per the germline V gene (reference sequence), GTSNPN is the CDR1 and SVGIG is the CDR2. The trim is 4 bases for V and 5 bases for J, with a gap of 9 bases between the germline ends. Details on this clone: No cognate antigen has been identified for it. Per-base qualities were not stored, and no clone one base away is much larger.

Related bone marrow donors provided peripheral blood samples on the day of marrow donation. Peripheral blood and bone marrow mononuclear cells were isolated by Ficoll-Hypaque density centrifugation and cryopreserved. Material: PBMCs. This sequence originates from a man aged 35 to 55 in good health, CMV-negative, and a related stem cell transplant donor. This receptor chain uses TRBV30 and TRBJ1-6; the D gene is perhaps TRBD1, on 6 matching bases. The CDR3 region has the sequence CAWNAGDNSPLHF. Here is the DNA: TGTGCCTGGAACGCAGGGGATAATTCACCCCTCCACTTT.